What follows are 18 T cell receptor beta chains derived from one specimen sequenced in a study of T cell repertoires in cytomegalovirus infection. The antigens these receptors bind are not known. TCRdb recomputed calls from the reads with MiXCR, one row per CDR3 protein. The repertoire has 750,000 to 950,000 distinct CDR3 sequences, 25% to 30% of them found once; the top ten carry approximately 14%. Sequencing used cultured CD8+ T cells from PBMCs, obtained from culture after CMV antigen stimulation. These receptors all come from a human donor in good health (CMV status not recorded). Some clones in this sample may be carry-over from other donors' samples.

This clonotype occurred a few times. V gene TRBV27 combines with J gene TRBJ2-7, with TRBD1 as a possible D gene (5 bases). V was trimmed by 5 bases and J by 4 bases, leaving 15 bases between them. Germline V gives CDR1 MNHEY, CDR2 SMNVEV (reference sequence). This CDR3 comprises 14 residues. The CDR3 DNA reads TGTGCCAGCAGTCCCGTCGACAGTCCTTACGAGCAGTACGTC. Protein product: CASSPVDSPYEQYV.

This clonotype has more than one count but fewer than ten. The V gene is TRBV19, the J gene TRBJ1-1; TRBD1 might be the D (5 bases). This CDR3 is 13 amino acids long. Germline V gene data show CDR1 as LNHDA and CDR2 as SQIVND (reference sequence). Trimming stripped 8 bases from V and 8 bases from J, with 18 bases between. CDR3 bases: TGTGCCAGTTCACTGACAGTACGATCCGAAGCTTTCTTT. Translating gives CASSLTVRSEAFF. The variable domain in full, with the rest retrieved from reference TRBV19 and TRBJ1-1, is DGGITQSPKYLFRKEGQNVTLSCEQNLNHDAMYWYRQDPGQGLRLIYYSQIVNDFQKGDIAEGYSVSREKKESFPLTVTSAQKNPTAFYLCASSLTVRSEAFFGQGTRLTVV.

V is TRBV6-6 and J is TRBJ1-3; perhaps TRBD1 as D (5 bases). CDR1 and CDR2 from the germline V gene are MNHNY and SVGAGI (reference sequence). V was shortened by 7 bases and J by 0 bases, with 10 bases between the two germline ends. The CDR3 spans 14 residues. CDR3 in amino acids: CASTPGPSGNTIYF. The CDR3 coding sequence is TGTGCCAGCACGCCGGGGCCCTCTGGAAACACCATATATTTT.

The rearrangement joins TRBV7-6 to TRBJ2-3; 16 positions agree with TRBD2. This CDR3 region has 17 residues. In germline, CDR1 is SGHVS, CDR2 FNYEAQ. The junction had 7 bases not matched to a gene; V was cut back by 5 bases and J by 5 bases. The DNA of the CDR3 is TGTGCCAGCAGCGTCCCGGGACTAGCGGGGGGGCAAGATACGCAGTATTTT. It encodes CASSVPGLAGGQDTQYF.

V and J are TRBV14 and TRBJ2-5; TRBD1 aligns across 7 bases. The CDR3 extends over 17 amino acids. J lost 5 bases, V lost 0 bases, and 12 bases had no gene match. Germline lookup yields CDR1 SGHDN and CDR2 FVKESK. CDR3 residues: CASSQDRFVRGTETQYF. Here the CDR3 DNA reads TGTGCCAGCAGCCAAGATAGGTTTGTCAGGGGGACCGAGACCCAGTACTTC.

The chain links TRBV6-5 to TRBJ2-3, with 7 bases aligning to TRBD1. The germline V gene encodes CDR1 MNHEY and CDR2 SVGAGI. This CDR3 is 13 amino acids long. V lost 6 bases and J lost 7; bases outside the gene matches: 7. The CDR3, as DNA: TGTGCCAGCAGGATTTTCAGGGGGAATACGCAGTATTTT. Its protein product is CASRIFRGNTQYF.

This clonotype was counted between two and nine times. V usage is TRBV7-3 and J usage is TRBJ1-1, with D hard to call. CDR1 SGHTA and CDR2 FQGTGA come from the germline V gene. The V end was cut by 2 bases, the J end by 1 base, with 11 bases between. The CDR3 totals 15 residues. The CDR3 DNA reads TGTGCCAGCAGCTTAGTCCGGCGGCAGAACACTGAAGCTTTCTTT. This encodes CASSLVRRQNTEAFF.

CDR3 nucleotides: TGTGCCACCAGCTGGGGGGGGGATGATGAGCAGTTCTTC. Its protein product is CATSWGGDDEQFF. This chain uses TRBV15 with TRBJ2-1; 7 bases line up with TRBD2. V trimming: 5 bases; J trimming: 8 bases; junction bases outside the gene matches: 6. The CDR3 covers 13 residues. CDR1 and CDR2 (germline): LNHNV, YYDKDF (reference sequence).

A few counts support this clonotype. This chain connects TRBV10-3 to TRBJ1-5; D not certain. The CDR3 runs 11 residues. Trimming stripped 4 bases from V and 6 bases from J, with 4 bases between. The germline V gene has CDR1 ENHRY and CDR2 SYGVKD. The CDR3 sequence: CAISGAQPQHF. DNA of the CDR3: TGTGCCATCAGTGGGGCTCAGCCCCAGCATTTT.

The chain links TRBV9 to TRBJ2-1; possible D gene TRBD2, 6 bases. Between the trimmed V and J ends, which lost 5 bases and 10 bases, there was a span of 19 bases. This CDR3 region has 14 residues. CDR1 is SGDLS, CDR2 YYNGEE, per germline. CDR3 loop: CASSRRSSAQEQFF. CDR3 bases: TGTGCCAGCAGTAGACGCTCTAGCGCTCAGGAGCAGTTCTTC.

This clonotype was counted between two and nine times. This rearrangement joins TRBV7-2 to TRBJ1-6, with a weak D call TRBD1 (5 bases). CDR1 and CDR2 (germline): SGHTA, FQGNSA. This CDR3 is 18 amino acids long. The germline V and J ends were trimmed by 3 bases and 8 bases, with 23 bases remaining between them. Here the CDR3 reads CASSLARIGVVRDSPLHF. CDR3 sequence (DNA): TGTGCCAGCAGCTTGGCGAGGATAGGGGTCGTCCGAGATTCACCCCTCCACTTT.

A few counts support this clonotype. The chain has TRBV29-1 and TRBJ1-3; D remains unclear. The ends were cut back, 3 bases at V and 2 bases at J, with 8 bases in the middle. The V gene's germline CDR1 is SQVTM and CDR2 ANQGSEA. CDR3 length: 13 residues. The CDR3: CSVEGLTGNTIYF. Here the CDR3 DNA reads TGCAGCGTTGAGGGTCTTACTGGAAACACCATATATTTT.

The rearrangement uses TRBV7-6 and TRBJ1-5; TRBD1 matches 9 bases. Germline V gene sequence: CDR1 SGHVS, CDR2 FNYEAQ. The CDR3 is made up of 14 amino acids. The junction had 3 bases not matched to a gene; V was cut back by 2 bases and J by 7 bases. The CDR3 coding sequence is TGTGCCAGCAGCTTAACAGGGGGCTTACAGCCCCAGCATTTT. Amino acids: CASSLTGGLQPQHF. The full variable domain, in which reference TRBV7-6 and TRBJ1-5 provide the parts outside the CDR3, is GAGVSQSPRYKVTKRGQDVALRCDPISGHVSLYWYRQALGQGPEFLTYFNYEAQQDKSGLPNDRFSAERPEGSISTLTIQRTEQRDSAMYRCASSLTGGLQPQHFGDGTRLSIL.

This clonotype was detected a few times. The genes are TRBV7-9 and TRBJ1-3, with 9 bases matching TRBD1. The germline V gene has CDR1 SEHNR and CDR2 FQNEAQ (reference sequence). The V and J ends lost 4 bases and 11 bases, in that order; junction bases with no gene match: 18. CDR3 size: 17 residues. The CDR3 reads CASSSQFAPGQGVAIYF. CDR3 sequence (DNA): TGTGCCAGCAGCTCGCAGTTTGCTCCGGGACAGGGAGTCGCCATATATTTT.

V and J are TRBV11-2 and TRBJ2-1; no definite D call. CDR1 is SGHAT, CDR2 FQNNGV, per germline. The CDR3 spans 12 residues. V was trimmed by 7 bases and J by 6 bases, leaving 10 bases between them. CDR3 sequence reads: CASTSMGNEQFF. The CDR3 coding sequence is TGTGCCAGCACCTCGATGGGCAATGAGCAGTTCTTC.

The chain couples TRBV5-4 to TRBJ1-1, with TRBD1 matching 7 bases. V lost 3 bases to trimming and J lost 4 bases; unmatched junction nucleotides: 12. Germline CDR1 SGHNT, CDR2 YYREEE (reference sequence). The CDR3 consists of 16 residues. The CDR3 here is CASSSLQIQGTTEAFF. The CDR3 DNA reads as TGTGCCAGCAGCTCCTTACAAATACAGGGGACCACTGAAGCTTTCTTT.

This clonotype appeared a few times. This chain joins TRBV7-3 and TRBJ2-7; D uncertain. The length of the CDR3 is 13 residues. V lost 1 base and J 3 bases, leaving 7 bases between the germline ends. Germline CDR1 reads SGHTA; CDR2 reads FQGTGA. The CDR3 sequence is CASSLREFYEQYF. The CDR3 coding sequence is TGTGCCAGCAGCTTAAGGGAATTCTACGAGCAGTACTTC.

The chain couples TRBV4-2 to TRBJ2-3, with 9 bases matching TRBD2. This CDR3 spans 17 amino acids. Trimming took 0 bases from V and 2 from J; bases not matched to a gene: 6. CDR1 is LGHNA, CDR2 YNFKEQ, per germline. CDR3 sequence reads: CASSQEWAGGATDTQYF. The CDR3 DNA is TGTGCCAGCAGCCAAGAATGGGCGGGGGGGGCCACAGATACGCAGTATTTT.